This section outlines one T cell receptor (beta chain) sequence together with its context. This sample stems from a study of T cell changes during pregnancy in multiple sclerosis. Libraries were prepared by immunoSEQ multiplex PCR; TCRdb keeps only in-frame clonotypes and omits some of them. The sample yields under 80,000 clones, 91% seen once. The CDR3 sequence is 13 residues long. Germline assignment: CDR1 SGHTA and CDR2 FQGNSA. Between the trimmed V and J ends, which lost 1 base and 4 bases, there was a span of 7 bases. J is TRBJ1-2 and V is TRBV7-2; weak D call: TRBD1 (5 bases). This receptor was obtained from a female donor with multiple sclerosis, enrolled in a pregnancy study. The sequences come from peripheral blood, collected in the second trimester of pregnancy. The CDR3 sequence is CASSLGQSYGYTF. CDR3 bases: TGTGCCAGCAGCTTAGGACAGTCCTATGGCTACACCTTC.